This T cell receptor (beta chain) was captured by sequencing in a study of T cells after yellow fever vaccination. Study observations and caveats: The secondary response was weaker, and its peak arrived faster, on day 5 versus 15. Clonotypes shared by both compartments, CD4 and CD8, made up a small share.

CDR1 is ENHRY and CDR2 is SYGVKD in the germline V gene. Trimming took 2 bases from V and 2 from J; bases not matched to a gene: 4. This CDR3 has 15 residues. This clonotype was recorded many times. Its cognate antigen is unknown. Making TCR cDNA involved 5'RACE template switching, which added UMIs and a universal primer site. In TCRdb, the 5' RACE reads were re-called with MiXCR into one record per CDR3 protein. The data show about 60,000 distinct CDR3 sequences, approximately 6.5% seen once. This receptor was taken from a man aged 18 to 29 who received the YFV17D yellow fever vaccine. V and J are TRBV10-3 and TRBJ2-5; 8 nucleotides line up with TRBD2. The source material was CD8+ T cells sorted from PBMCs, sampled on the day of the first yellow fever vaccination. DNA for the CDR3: TGTGCCATCAGTGAGGCTAGCGGGTATCAAGAGACCCAGTACTTC. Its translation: CAISEASGYQETQYF.